A selection of T cell receptor beta chains follows, all from one sample in a study of blood T cell repertoires in COVID-19. Generated by immunoSEQ multiplex PCR, the TCRdb table keeps only in-frame clones and is missing some. The data hold 150,000 to 200,000 clones, with approximately 90% observed a single time. The material sequenced was peripheral blood. These receptors originate from a man between 18 and 29 years old who had recovered from COVID-19. Both conserved end residues are part of each CDR3. Each record gives: V gene, clone size, J gene, D gene, CDR3 DNA, CDR3 protein. D genes are given only for firm matches. Some rows mark clone size as missing; the rest say once, few, many or name a class of expanded clone.

>TRBV25-1|NA|TRBJ2-7|TRBD1
TGTGCCAGCAGTGAATTACAGGGGCGGAGGCACTTC
CASSELQGRRHF
>TRBV2|NA|TRBJ1-2|NA
TGTGCCAGCAGGGTCGTACTTACAGGGTCAGGCGGCTACACCTTC
CASRVVLTGSGGYTF
>TRBV5-4|NA|TRBJ2-7|NA
TGTGCCAGCAGCTTGTGGGCAGGGACCTACGAGCAGTACTTC
CASSLWAGTYEQYF
>TRBV19|NA|TRBJ1-2|NA
TGTGCCAGTACTTCCTACACGGGTGGCTACACCTTC
CASTSYTGGYTF
>TRBV2|NA|TRBJ2-3|TRBD2
TGTGCCAGCAGTGCACTAGCGGGATGGACAGATACGCAGTATTTT
CASSALAGWTDTQYF
>TRBV6-5|NA|TRBJ1-2|NA
TGTGCCGGCACCAACGTGCGGACATCCAGCGGCTACACCTTC
CAGTNVRTSSGYTF
>TRBV27|NA|TRBJ2-3|TRBD1
TGTGCCAGCAGCAACCGACAGGGGTTAGATACGCAGTATTTT
CASSNRQGLDTQYF
>TRBV9|NA|TRBJ2-2|TRBD1
TGTGCCAGCAGCCCCACAGGGGGGTCCACCGGGGAGCTGTTTTTT
CASSPTGGSTGELFF
>TRBV28|NA|TRBJ1-1|NA
TGTGCCAGCGGGGGGGGGAGGAACACTGAAGCTTTCTTT
CASGGGRNTEAFF
>TRBV6-1|NA|TRBJ1-1|TRBD1
TGTGCCAGCAGTGAAGCGTGGGACAGCGAAGCTTTCTTT
CASSEAWDSEAFF
>TRBV2|NA|TRBJ2-3|TRBD2
TGTGCCAGCAGTCCTTGGACTAGCGGGACGTTGGGAGATACGCAGTATTTT
CASSPWTSGTLGDTQYF
>TRBV6-5|few|TRBJ2-1|NA
TGTGCCAGCAGTTACTCCGACAGCTACAATGAGCAGTTCTTC
CASSYSDSYNEQFF
>TRBV5-1|NA|TRBJ2-1|TRBD1
TGCGCCAGCAGCTTGGGAGGACAGGGGATGCGGGAGCAGTTCTTC
CASSLGGQGMREQFF
>TRBV13|NA|TRBJ2-7|TRBD1
TGTGCCAGCAGCTCACAGGGGATCATCTACGAGCAGTACTTC
CASSSQGIIYEQYF
>TRBV12-3/TRBV12-4|NA|TRBJ1-2|NA
TGTGCCAGCAGGGACTCGGGAATTCCTGGCTACACCTTC
CASRDSGIPGYTF
>TRBV11-3|NA|TRBJ1-5|NA
TGTGCCAGCAGCCGTATTTGTGGGACACCACAGCCGATCAATCAGCCCCAGCATTTT
CASSRICGTPQPINQPQHF